These 24 T cell receptor beta chains came from one sample sequenced in a study of blood T cell repertoires in COVID-19. The repertoire was sequenced with immunoSEQ multiplex PCR; TCRdb's copy has only in-frame clones and lacks some. The sample holds 380,000 or so clones, more than 80% seen once. Source material: peripheral blood. These receptors were collected from a man between 40 and 49 years old with acute or convalescent COVID-19.

The chain recombines TRBV19 with TRBJ2-5; TRBD2 matches at 8 bases. CDR1 and CDR2 (germline): LNHDA, SQIVND (reference sequence). J lost 0 bases, V lost 5 bases, and 2 bases had no gene match. This CDR3 is built from 14 residues. In DNA form, the CDR3 reads TGTGCCAGTAGTCTTAGCGGGAACCAAGAGACCCAGTACTTC. Protein sequence: CASSLSGNQETQYF.

The chain recombines TRBV15 with TRBJ2-1, with a tentative D call TRBD2 (5 bases). In germline, CDR1 is LNHNV, CDR2 YYDKDF (reference sequence). The CDR3 contains 16 residues. Trimming stripped 5 bases from V and 0 bases from J, with 14 bases between. The CDR3 here is CATSRLGADSYNEQFF. The DNA for the CDR3 is TGTGCCACCAGCCGTCTAGGAGCGGACTCCTACAATGAGCAGTTCTTC.

J is TRBJ2-3 and V is TRBV5-1; D is possibly TRBD1 (6 bases). The CDR3 consists of 15 residues. V was cut by 4 bases and J by 4 bases, with 16 bases left in between. Germline lookup yields CDR1 SGHRS and CDR2 YFSETQ. The CDR3 here is CASSVGTRVSDTQYF. The DNA of the CDR3 is TGCGCCAGCAGCGTTGGGACAAGAGTATCAGATACGCAGTATTTT.

This clone showed up just a few times. The V and J genes are TRBV6-1 and TRBJ2-3, with TRBD2 identical over 8 bases. This CDR3 region has 18 residues. Germline V gene lookup returns CDR1 MNHNS and CDR2 SASEGT. V trimming: 0 bases; J trimming: 5 bases; junction bases outside the gene matches: 13. In DNA, the CDR3 is TGTGCCAGCAGTGAAGCGGGAGACGGCGGGAGGCCGGTAGATACGCAGTATTTT. Translation: CASSEAGDGGRPVDTQYF.

This chain joins TRBV9 and TRBJ1-2; perhaps TRBD1 as D (5 bases). V was trimmed by 0 bases and J by 8 bases, leaving 8 bases between them. This CDR3 region has 12 residues. Germline V gene data show CDR1 as SGDLS and CDR2 as YYNGEE. The CDR3 region has the DNA TGTGCCAGCAGCGTAGGGGGCAGGGGCTACACCTTC. This translates into CASSVGGRGYTF.

This clone was seen a single time. The rearrangement joins TRBV19 to TRBJ1-4; unclear D gene. Germline-derived CDR1 and CDR2 are LNHDA and SQIVND (reference sequence). The length of the CDR3 is 12 residues. With 3 bases removed from V and 7 bases from J, the gap between germline ends came to 6 bases. The CDR3 spells CASSIRGEKLFF. Written as DNA, the CDR3 is TGTGCCAGTAGTATTCGAGGTGAAAAACTGTTTTTT.

The chain recombines TRBV19 with TRBJ2-1; possible D gene TRBD2, 7 bases. The ends were cut back, 5 bases at V and 4 bases at J, with 12 bases in the middle. Germline values: CDR1 LNHDA, CDR2 SQIVND (reference sequence). The CDR3 length is 14 residues. The CDR3 bases are TGTGCCAGTAGTCCGGGGGGCCCGTACAATGAGCAGTTCTTC. It specifies CASSPGGPYNEQFF.

The J gene is TRBJ2-3, the V gene TRBV7-9; TRBD2 is a possible D gene (5 bases). The germline V and J ends were trimmed by 8 bases and 4 bases, with 10 bases remaining between them. CDR3 length: 12 amino acids. Germline V CDR1 and CDR2: SEHNR, FQNEAQ (reference sequence). In DNA, the CDR3 is TGTGCCAGCGGCTCCGGGGCAGATACGCAGTATTTT. It is translated as CASGSGADTQYF.

To note about this clone: A much larger clone differs from this one at a single base, so this may be a read error. The rearrangement links TRBV5-4 to TRBJ2-1; 7 bases line up with TRBD2. CDR3 length: 14 amino acids. The junction had 3 bases not matched to a gene; V was cut back by 3 bases and J by 3 bases. Looked up from germline, CDR1 is SGHNT and CDR2 is YYREEE (reference sequence). The CDR3 DNA follows: TGTGCCAGCAGCTACCGGGACTACTACAATGAGCAGTTCTTC. Translated, it gives CASSYRDYYNEQFF.

V usage is TRBV28 and J usage is TRBJ2-7; 11 bases line up with TRBD1. Germline V gene lookup returns CDR1 MDHEN and CDR2 SYDVKM. The V and J ends lost 5 bases and 3 bases, in that order; junction bases with no gene match: 6. This CDR3 comprises 15 residues. As DNA, the CDR3 is TGTGCCAGCAGTCTCCCGGGACAGGGGGGCTACGAGCAGTACTTC. This codes for CASSLPGQGGYEQYF.

This clone has a single count. Additional DNA sequences in this sample encode the identical CDR3. The chain employs TRBV27 and TRBJ2-7; a weak D match, TRBD1 (6 bases). CDR1 is MNHEY and CDR2 is SMNVEV in the germline V gene (reference sequence). The CDR3 sequence is 12 residues long. V was clipped by 4 bases and J by 4 bases, with 8 bases between them. CDR3 sequence reads: CASSSQGYEQYF. DNA for the CDR3: TGTGCCAGCAGTTCACAGGGTTACGAGCAGTACTTC.

This chain joins TRBV27 and TRBJ2-3, with 11 bases fitting TRBD2. V gave up 5 bases and J gave up 6 bases; unmatched junction bases: 4. There are 14 residues in the CDR3. Per the germline V gene, CDR1 is MNHEY and CDR2 is SMNVEV (reference sequence). CDR3 residues: CASSQIAGGDTQYF. The CDR3 DNA reads as TGTGCCAGCAGTCAGATAGCGGGAGGGGATACGCAGTATTTT.

This chain uses TRBV6-6 with TRBJ1-6; 7 bases map to TRBD1. CDR1 MNHNY and CDR2 SVGAGI come from the germline V gene (reference sequence). CDR3 length: 18 amino acids. The V and J ends lost 5 bases and 9 bases, in that order; junction bases with no gene match: 19. This CDR3 reads CASSPLLTGEGRLSPLHF. The CDR3 region has the DNA TGTGCCAGCAGTCCACTCCTCACAGGGGAAGGCCGACTTTCACCCCTCCACTTT.

The gene calls are TRBV19 and TRBJ2-7, with D possibly TRBD1 on 6 matching bases. The CDR3 has 16 amino acids. Germline CDR1 reads LNHDA; CDR2 reads SQIVND (reference sequence). Trimming left V 0 bases short and J 3 bases short, with 15 bases between. The CDR3 sequence is CASSIERTAKIYEQYF. CDR3 DNA: TGTGCCAGTAGTATAGAAAGGACAGCCAAGATCTACGAGCAGTACTTC.

This chain links TRBV11-1 with TRBJ2-5; TRBD1 agrees at 9 bases. Germline CDR1 reads SGHAT; CDR2 reads FQDESV (reference sequence). The CDR3 is 15 residues long. V shed 6 bases and J 3 bases; nucleotides not matched to a gene: 8. CDR3 nucleotides: TGTGCCAGCAGGCATACAGGGGGCGCGGAAGAGACCCAGTACTTC. This translates into CASRHTGGAEETQYF.

V is TRBV5-6 and J is TRBJ2-7; D might be TRBD2 (5 bases). Looked up from germline, CDR1 is SGHDT and CDR2 is YYEEEE. The CDR3 covers 13 residues. Between the trimmed V and J ends, which lost 6 bases and 7 bases, there was a span of 17 bases. The CDR3 nucleotides read TGTGCCAGCAAGAGTACTAGGCTCTGGGAGCAGTACTTC. It specifies CASKSTRLWEQYF.

The chain links TRBV28 to TRBJ1-6; D uncertain. The V end was cut by 6 bases, the J end by 9 bases, with 9 bases between. CDR3 length equals 12 residues. The germline gives CDR1 MDHEN, CDR2 SYDVKM. The CDR3 nucleotides read TGTGCCAGCAGGCTGACTACTTCACCCCTCCACTTT. Residues: CASRLTTSPLHF.

The genes are TRBV6-5 and TRBJ2-1; 9 positions match TRBD1. V lost 6 bases and J lost 5; bases outside the gene matches: 8. There are 15 residues in the CDR3. Looked up from germline, CDR1 is MNHEY and CDR2 is SVGAGI. The DNA of the CDR3 is TGTGCCAGCAGGAAGGGACAGGGCCGGCACAATGAGCAGTTCTTC. Protein product: CASRKGQGRHNEQFF.

The chain links TRBV5-1 to TRBJ2-1, with 8 bases fitting TRBD2. This CDR3 region has 13 residues. CDR1 is SGHRS, CDR2 YFSETQ, per germline. Losses at the gene ends were 4 bases for V and 4 bases for J; bases not matched to a gene: 1. The CDR3, as DNA: TGCGCCAGCAGCCGGGAGGGGTACAATGAGCAGTTCTTC. Its protein product is CASSREGYNEQFF.

This clone occurred once. The chain uses TRBV5-5 and TRBJ2-4, with TRBD1 identical over 7 bases. Unmatched junction bases numbered 6, after V lost 4 bases and J lost 2 bases. This CDR3 comprises 15 residues. Germline V gene sequence: CDR1 SGHKS, CDR2 YYEKEE (reference sequence). CDR3 sequence (DNA): TGTGCCAGCAGCACATCAGGGGGTACCAAAAACATTCAGTACTTC. Protein product: CASSTSGGTKNIQYF. Looking up the rest from reference TRBV5-5 and TRBJ2-4 gives the full variable domain: DAGVTQSPTHLIKTRGQQVTLRCSPISGHKSVSWYQQVLGQGPQFIFQYYEKEERGRGNFPDRFSARQFPNYSSELNVNALLLGDSALYLCASSTSGGTKNIQYFGAGTRLSVL.

The rearrangement links TRBV6-5 to TRBJ1-5; 8 nucleotides line up with TRBD1. Germline lookup yields CDR1 MNHEY and CDR2 SVGAGI. This CDR3 comprises 13 residues. V lost 8 bases, J lost 0 bases, and 0 bases stayed unmatched. CDR3 in DNA: TGTGCCAGCGGACAGGGTAGCAATCAGCCCCAGCATTTT. Translating gives CASGQGSNQPQHF.

The chain carries TRBV4-2 and TRBJ2-1; 7 nucleotides align to TRBD1. Germline V gives CDR1 LGHNA, CDR2 YNFKEQ. The CDR3 totals 13 residues. V gave up 3 bases and J gave up 15 bases; unmatched junction bases: 11. The CDR3 DNA sequence: TGTGCCAGCAGCCAGGACTCGGGACAGTCGTTGTTCTTC. Encoded protein: CASSQDSGQSLFF.

The chain joins TRBV18 to TRBJ1-1; tentative D call: TRBD1 (6 bases). V dropped 4 bases and J dropped 6 bases, with 15 bases sitting between them. The CDR3 totals 14 residues. CDR1 is KGHSH, CDR2 LQKENI, per germline. Written as DNA, the CDR3 is TGTGCCAGCTCACAAGCTTCTACAGGGTCTGAAGCTTTCTTT. Translation: CASSQASTGSEAFF.

The chain carries TRBV11-2 and TRBJ1-4; 8 nucleotides line up with TRBD1. The CDR3 is made up of 15 amino acids. Germline values: CDR1 SGHAT, CDR2 FQNNGV. V shed 5 bases and J 7 bases; nucleotides not matched to a gene: 9. CDR3 sequence (DNA): TGTGCCAGCAGCCTCTGGACAGGGACGGGTGAAAAACTGTTTTTT. This encodes CASSLWTGTGEKLFF.